This entry lists 22 T cell receptor beta chains sequenced from one sample in a study of siplizumab effects on memory and regulatory T cells. Some clones are missing from TCRdb's copy, which holds only in-frame ones; the method was immunoSEQ multiplex PCR. The data show more than 90,000 clones, about 90% seen once. Sample: non-Treg CD4+ T cells sorted from blood. These receptors were obtained from a human donor in good health.

The CDR3 region is CASSLRGVNLSGANVLTF. The CDR3 DNA reads as TGTGCCAGCTCACTCAGGGGGGTTAACCTCTCTGGGGCCAACGTCCTGACTTTC. V gene TRBV18 combines with J gene TRBJ2-6, with a possible D match to TRBD1 (7 bases). The CDR3 has 18 amino acids. Germline assignment: CDR1 KGHSH and CDR2 LQKENI. Deletions cut 4 bases from V and 0 bases from J, with 16 bases between.

This clone was found once. The V gene is TRBV19, the J gene TRBJ1-1, with 7 bases lining up with TRBD1. The germline V gene encodes CDR1 LNHDA and CDR2 SQIVND (reference sequence). J gave up 2 bases and V 9 bases, and 6 bases lay outside the gene matches. CDR3 length: 13 amino acids. CDR3 sequence: CASRDRPNTEAFF. The CDR3 region has the DNA TGTGCCAGCCGGGACAGACCAAACACTGAAGCTTTCTTT.

With respect to this clone: The sample contains more than one DNA sequence encoding this CDR3. The chain carries TRBV27 and TRBJ1-2; a possible D gene is TRBD1 (5 bases). The CDR3 length is 15 residues. V lost 5 bases to trimming and J lost 4 bases, with 17 bases between them. The germline V gene encodes CDR1 MNHEY and CDR2 SMNVEV (reference sequence). The CDR3 sequence: CASSPPGQGIYGYTF. The DNA for the CDR3 is TGTGCCAGCAGTCCCCCGGGGCAGGGTATCTATGGCTACACCTTC.

This clone came up once. Within the sample, other DNA sequences also encode this same CDR3. The chain employs TRBV10-3 and TRBJ2-1; perhaps TRBD2 as D (5 bases). Germline V gives CDR1 ENHRY, CDR2 SYGVKD. This CDR3 has 15 residues. Between the trimmed V and J ends, which lost 3 bases and 1 base, there was a span of 10 bases. The DNA for the CDR3 is TGTGCCATCAGTGAAGGCGGGTCTTCCTACAATGAGCAGTTCTTC. It yields the protein CAISEGGSSYNEQFF.

The chain combines TRBV10-3 with TRBJ1-4; 8 positions agree with TRBD1. The J segment lost 3 bases and the V segment lost 4 bases, leaving 4 bases of the junction unmatched. Germline V lookup: CDR1 ENHRY, CDR2 SYGVKD. The CDR3 contains 15 residues. The CDR3: CAISVRQGSNEKLFF. CDR3 coding DNA: TGTGCCATCAGTGTCAGACAGGGGTCTAATGAAAAACTGTTTTTT.

The chain uses TRBV7-9 and TRBJ1-1; TRBD1 aligns across 8 bases. The CDR3 extends over 14 amino acids. With 4 bases clipped from V and 4 bases from J, the junction kept 5 bases outside the gene matches. CDR1 SEHNR and CDR2 FQNEAQ come from the germline V gene (reference sequence). The CDR3 DNA sequence: TGTGCCAGCAGCTCGACAGGGGTTATCACTGAAGCTTTCTTT. Its translation: CASSSTGVITEAFF.

The rearrangement links TRBV2 to TRBJ2-5; 7 positions match TRBD2. Germline CDR1 and CDR2: SNHLY and FYNNEI. This CDR3 has 13 amino acids. Unmatched junction bases numbered 10, after V lost 10 bases and J lost 5 bases. The CDR3 loop reads CATAREGVETQYF. In DNA form, the CDR3 reads TGTGCCACCGCCAGGGAGGGAGTTGAGACCCAGTACTTC.

This chain connects TRBV7-8 to TRBJ1-2; D call uncertain. Trimming cost V 2 bases and J 5 bases, with 15 bases left between them. The CDR3 length is 15 residues. Germline loops: CDR1 SGHVS, CDR2 FQNEAQ. The CDR3 here is CASSLNPAAVYGYTF. CDR3 bases: TGTGCCAGCAGCTTAAATCCCGCCGCCGTTTATGGCTACACCTTC.

This rearrangement joins TRBV11-2 to TRBJ2-1; TRBD2 matches 12 bases. J lost 7 bases, V lost 7 bases, and 11 bases had no gene match. CDR3 length: 16 amino acids. Germline CDR1 is SGHAT and CDR2 is FQNNGV. The CDR3 loop reads CASTPRRLAGGNEQFF. In nucleotides, the CDR3 is TGTGCCAGCACACCCCGGAGGCTAGCGGGGGGGAATGAGCAGTTCTTC.

The genes are TRBV19 and TRBJ1-5; D not resolved. Germline V gene data show CDR1 as LNHDA and CDR2 as SQIVND (reference sequence). Trimming stripped 6 bases from V and 4 bases from J, with 16 bases between. This CDR3 has 15 amino acids. DNA of the CDR3: TGTGCCAGTAGACCACGGGATCTTGGAAATCAGCCCCAGCATTTT. Translated, it gives CASRPRDLGNQPQHF.

The CDR3 DNA is TGTGCCATCAGTGGAGACCTTGGGGGCAATCAGCCCCAGCATTTT. Encoded protein: CAISGDLGGNQPQHF. This chain links TRBV10-3 with TRBJ1-5; D call uncertain. V was trimmed by 4 bases and J by 2 bases, leaving 12 bases between them. Germline V gives CDR1 ENHRY, CDR2 SYGVKD. This CDR3 comprises 15 residues.

The chain joins TRBV9 to TRBJ2-2; TRBD1 is a possible D gene (5 bases). V lost 2 bases to trimming and J lost 3 bases, with 8 bases between them. Germline V gives CDR1 SGDLS, CDR2 YYNGEE. This CDR3 has 14 residues. CDR3 protein: CASSVDSHTGELFF. CDR3 DNA sequence: TGTGCCAGCAGCGTCGACAGTCACACCGGGGAGCTGTTTTTT.

The genes are TRBV28 and TRBJ1-1; D call uncertain. From germline, CDR1 is MDHEN and CDR2 SYDVKM. The CDR3 runs 12 residues. Deletions cut 8 bases from V and 2 bases from J, with 9 bases between. CDR3 in DNA: TGTGCCAGCCGGAAGACTAACACTGAAGCTTTCTTT. Protein: CASRKTNTEAFF.

The chain recombines TRBV9 with TRBJ2-3; D unresolved. Trimming stripped 1 base from V and 2 bases from J, with 11 bases between. This CDR3 is 15 amino acids long. Germline V gives CDR1 SGDLS, CDR2 YYNGEE. The CDR3 loop reads CASSVRSHYTDTQYF. Written as DNA, the CDR3 is TGTGCCAGCAGCGTACGTAGTCACTACACAGATACGCAGTATTTT.

The V and J genes are TRBV6-4 and TRBJ2-5; possibly TRBD2 for D (5 bases). The germline V and J ends were trimmed by 6 bases and 2 bases, with 7 bases remaining between them. The CDR3 sequence is 12 residues long. Germline lookup yields CDR1 MRHNA and CDR2 SNTAGT. The DNA of the CDR3 is TGTGCCAGCAGCCGGGGTCAAGAGACCCAGTACTTC. Its protein is CASSRGQETQYF.

The chain has TRBV10-2 and TRBJ2-7; D might be TRBD2 (6 bases). This CDR3 region has 13 residues. Germline values: CDR1 WSHSY, CDR2 SAAADI. V was clipped by 6 bases and J by 3 bases, with 12 bases between them. CDR3 nucleotides: TGCGCCAGCAGCCGGGACTTGATCTACGAGCAGTACTTC. Translating gives CASSRDLIYEQYF.

J is TRBJ1-3 and V is TRBV7-2; no firm D call. The CDR3 consists of 15 residues. The V gene lost 3 bases and the J gene lost 0 bases, with 9 bases spanning the gap. Germline V gene data show CDR1 as SGHTA and CDR2 as FQGNSA. CDR3 coding DNA: TGTGCCAGCAGCTTCGAGGGCAGCTCTGGAAACACCATATATTTT. Amino acids: CASSFEGSSGNTIYF.

The chain joins TRBV9 to TRBJ2-1; tentative D call: TRBD2 (6 bases). This CDR3 region has 15 residues. V was cut by 0 bases and J by 2 bases, with 9 bases left in between. Germline CDR1 is SGDLS and CDR2 is YYNGEE. The CDR3 DNA sequence: TGTGCCAGCAGCGTAGGGGACTCCCCCTACAATGAGCAGTTCTTC. Its translation: CASSVGDSPYNEQFF.

This chain links TRBV18 with TRBJ1-4; D remains unclear. The V end was cut by 4 bases, the J end by 8 bases, with 14 bases between. The CDR3 has 14 residues. Germline CDR1 and CDR2: KGHSH and LQKENI. The CDR3: CASSQQSRREKLFF. Written as DNA, the CDR3 is TGTGCCAGCTCACAACAAAGTCGGAGAGAAAAACTGTTTTTT.

The rearrangement links TRBV7-3 to TRBJ1-2; TRBD1 matches at 8 bases. Losses at the gene ends were 2 bases for V and 6 bases for J; bases not matched to a gene: 2. Germline CDR1 reads SGHTA; CDR2 reads FQGTGA. This CDR3 spans 13 amino acids. The CDR3 sequence: CASSLQDRDGYTF. CDR3 bases: TGTGCCAGCAGCTTACAGGACAGGGATGGCTACACCTTC.

This sequence joins TRBV11-2 and TRBJ2-7; 11 positions match TRBD2. Germline-derived CDR1 and CDR2 are SGHAT and FQNNGV. J gave up 1 base and V 5 bases, and 4 bases lay outside the gene matches. The CDR3 consists of 15 residues. CDR3 bases: TGTGCCAGCAGCACAACTAGCGGGAGATCCTACGAGCAGTACTTC. Amino acids: CASSTTSGRSYEQYF.

The V gene is TRBV19, the J gene TRBJ1-5; 8 bases fit TRBD1. The CDR3 length is 16 residues. Germline loops: CDR1 LNHDA, CDR2 SQIVND (reference sequence). The J segment lost 1 base and the V segment lost 7 bases, leaving 9 bases of the junction unmatched. CDR3 in amino acids: CASIKQGGRSNQPQHF. CDR3 bases: TGTGCCAGTATCAAACAGGGGGGAAGGAGCAATCAGCCCCAGCATTTT.